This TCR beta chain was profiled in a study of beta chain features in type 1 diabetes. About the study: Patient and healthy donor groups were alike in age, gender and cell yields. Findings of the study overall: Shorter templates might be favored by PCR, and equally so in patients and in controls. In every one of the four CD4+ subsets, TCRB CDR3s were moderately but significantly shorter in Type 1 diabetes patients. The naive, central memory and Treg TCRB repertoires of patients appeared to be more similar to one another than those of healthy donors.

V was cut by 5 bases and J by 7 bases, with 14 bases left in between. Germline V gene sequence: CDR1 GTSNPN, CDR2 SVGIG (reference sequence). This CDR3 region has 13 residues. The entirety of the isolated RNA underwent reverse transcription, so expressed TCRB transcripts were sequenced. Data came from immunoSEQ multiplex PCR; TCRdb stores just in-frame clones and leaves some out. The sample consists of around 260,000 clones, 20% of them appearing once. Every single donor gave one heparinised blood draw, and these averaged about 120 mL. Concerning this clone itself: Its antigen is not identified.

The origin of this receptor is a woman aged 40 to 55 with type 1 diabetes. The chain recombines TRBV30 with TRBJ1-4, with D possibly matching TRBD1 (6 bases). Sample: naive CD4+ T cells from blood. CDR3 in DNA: TGTGCCTGGGAGAAGGGGGTCGGTGAAAAACTGTTTTTT. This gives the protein CAWEKGVGEKLFF.